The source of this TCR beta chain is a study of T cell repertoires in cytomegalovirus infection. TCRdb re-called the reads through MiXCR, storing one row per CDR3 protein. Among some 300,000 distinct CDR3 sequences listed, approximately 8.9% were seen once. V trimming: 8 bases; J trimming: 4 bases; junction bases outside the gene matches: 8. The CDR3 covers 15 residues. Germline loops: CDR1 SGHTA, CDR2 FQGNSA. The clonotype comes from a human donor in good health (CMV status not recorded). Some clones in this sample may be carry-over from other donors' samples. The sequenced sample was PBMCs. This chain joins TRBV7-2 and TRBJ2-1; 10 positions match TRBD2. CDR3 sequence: CASPPGLAAYNEQFF. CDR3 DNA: TGTGCCAGCCCACCAGGACTAGCGGCTTACAATGAGCAGTTCTTC.